The 19 T cell receptor beta chains below were found in one sample sequenced in a study of identical twins. TCRdb re-derived calls from the 5' RACE reads in MiXCR, one entry per CDR3 protein. In the table there are approximately 700,000 distinct CDR3 sequences, 5.5% to 6.5% of which are singletons. Sequences were obtained from naive T cells sorted from blood. Receptors originate from a man between 18 and 35 years old in good health.

V is TRBV5-1 and J is TRBJ2-1, with TRBD1 as a possible D gene (6 bases). This CDR3 spans 18 amino acids. Trimming pared 0 bases from V and 7 bases from J, leaving 23 bases between. Germline V gene sequence: CDR1 SGHRS, CDR2 YFSETQ. The chain's CDR3 is CASSLAGRLGGRGNEQFF. For the CDR3, the DNA is TGCGCCAGCAGCTTGGCCGGGCGGCTAGGGGGAAGGGGGAATGAGCAGTTCTTC.

V usage is TRBV11-2 and J usage is TRBJ2-6; unclear D gene. Looked up from germline, CDR1 is SGHAT and CDR2 is FQNNGV. V was shortened by 8 bases and J by 0 bases, with 5 bases between the two germline ends. The CDR3 sequence is 13 residues long. The CDR3 protein is CASDISGANVLTF. The CDR3 DNA reads TGTGCCAGCGACATCTCTGGGGCCAACGTCCTGACTTTC.

The J gene is TRBJ1-1, the V gene TRBV6-1; D is undetermined. The CDR3 runs to 9 residues. Germline CDR1 reads MNHNS; CDR2 reads SASEGT. V was pared by 6 bases and J by 11 bases, with 7 bases between. CDR3 sequence (DNA): TGTGCCAGCAGCGTCGAGGCTTTCTTT. Translated: CASSVEAFF.

This clonotype turned up a few times. The V gene is TRBV25-1, the J gene TRBJ1-5, with 8 nucleotides matching TRBD1. V trimming: 4 bases; J trimming: 4 bases; junction bases outside the gene matches: 3. This CDR3 has 14 residues. The V gene's germline CDR1 is MGHDK and CDR2 SYGVNS. CDR3 residues: CASSVQGGNQPQHF. The CDR3 nucleotides are TGTGCCAGCAGTGTACAGGGGGGGAATCAGCCCCAGCATTTT. The complete variable domain, with remaining parts taken from reference TRBV25-1 and TRBJ1-5, reads EADIYQTPRYLVIGTGKKITLECSQTMGHDKMYWYQQDPGMELHLIHYSYGVNSTEKGDLSSESTVSRIRTEHFPLTLESARPSHTSQYLCASSVQGGNQPQHFGDGTRLSIL.

This clonotype was counted many times. The genes are TRBV12-3 or TRBV12-4 and TRBJ2-1; 7 bases match TRBD2. There are 15 residues in the CDR3. With 4 bases clipped from V and 5 bases from J, the junction kept 8 bases outside the gene matches. The CDR3 DNA reads as TGTGCCAGCAGTTCATCACTAGCGCCTAACAATGAGCAGTTCTTC. It yields the protein CASSSSLAPNNEQFF.

This clonotype was observed many times. The rearrangement links TRBV11-2 to TRBJ2-2; D call uncertain. Trimming took 8 bases from V and 5 from J, leaving 12 bases between them. The CDR3 is 13 residues long. The germline CDR1 and CDR2 sequences are SGHAT and FQNNGV. CDR3 sequence reads: CASGPTGTGELFF. CDR3 DNA: TGTGCCAGCGGACCCACGGGTACCGGGGAGCTGTTTTTT.

This clonotype has more than one count but fewer than ten. This chain joins TRBV10-3 and TRBJ1-2; no reliable D call. The CDR3 extends over 12 amino acids. The V end was cut by 3 bases, the J end by 5 bases, with 7 bases between. CDR1 is ENHRY, CDR2 SYGVKD, per germline. The CDR3 is CAISDEEYGYTF. In DNA, the CDR3 is TGTGCCATCAGTGACGAAGAATATGGCTACACCTTC.

There are many counts of this clonotype. This chain connects TRBV5-1 to TRBJ2-1; D is unresolved. Trimming took off 5 bases at V and 3 bases at J, with 12 bases between the two ends. The germline V gene has CDR1 SGHRS and CDR2 YFSETQ. CDR3 size: 14 residues. CDR3 bases: TGCGCCAGCAGTCGGCTCCTAATCTACAATGAGCAGTTCTTC. Protein: CASSRLLIYNEQFF.

As regards this clonotype: With a much larger clone just one base away, this may be a read error. V and J are TRBV29-1 and TRBJ2-1; no reliable D call. The CDR3 consists of 14 residues. Germline V gene data show CDR1 as SQVTM and CDR2 as ANQGSEA. CDR3 residues: CSVPVPSSYNKQFF. CDR3 DNA sequence: TGCAGCGTTCCTGTCCCCTCCTCCTACAATAAGCAGTTCTTC.

This clonotype was counted many times. V gene TRBV20-1 combines with J gene TRBJ1-1; maybe TRBD1 (6 bases). The CDR3 has 14 residues. Germline-derived CDR1 and CDR2 are DFQATT and SNEGSKA (reference sequence). Trimming stripped 4 bases from V and 8 bases from J, with 20 bases between. CDR3 region: CSATSVDSALEAFF. The DNA of the CDR3 is TGCAGTGCTACCTCAGTGGACAGCGCCCTCGAAGCTTTCTTT.

This clonotype occurred a few times. The CDR3 region is CASSWNVGTDTQYF. CDR3 coding DNA: TGTGCCAGCAGCTGGAATGTGGGGACAGATACGCAGTATTTT. The chain links TRBV7-9 to TRBJ2-3; no firm D call. V was clipped by 4 bases and J by 3 bases, with 11 bases between them. This CDR3 is 14 amino acids long. From germline, CDR1 is SEHNR and CDR2 FQNEAQ (reference sequence).

This clonotype was found a few times. V usage is TRBV20-1 and J usage is TRBJ2-5; 9 bases align to TRBD2. The germline V gene encodes CDR1 DFQATT and CDR2 SNEGSKA (reference sequence). V lost 0 bases, J lost 4 bases, and 6 bases stayed unmatched. The CDR3 consists of 15 residues. CDR3 residues: CSARDLAGDPETQYF. Written as DNA, the CDR3 is TGCAGTGCTAGAGATTTAGCGGGAGATCCAGAGACCCAGTACTTC.

This clonotype was observed many times. The genes are TRBV29-1 and TRBJ2-5; 7 bases align to TRBD1. CDR1 and CDR2 (germline): SQVTM, ANQGSEA. This CDR3 has 12 residues. The V gene end was trimmed by 7 bases and the J gene end by 2 bases; junction bases not matched to a gene: 4. CDR3 region: CSATTGQETQYF. The CDR3 nucleotides read TGCAGCGCCACGACAGGGCAAGAGACCCAGTACTTC.

V gene TRBV7-2 combines with J gene TRBJ2-3; 11 nucleotides match TRBD2. V was clipped by 0 bases and J by 5 bases; unmatched bases: 7. The CDR3 contains 17 residues. CDR1 and CDR2 from the germline V gene are SGHTA and FQGNSA. The CDR3 reads CASSLATGLAGGDTQYF. DNA of the CDR3: TGTGCCAGCAGCTTAGCGACCGGCCTAGCGGGAGGAGATACGCAGTATTTT.

There are many counts of this clonotype. CDR3 loop: CASSSFLAGELFF. For the CDR3, the DNA is TGTGCCAGCAGCTCCTTTCTCGCCGGGGAGCTGTTTTTT. This rearrangement joins TRBV12-3 or TRBV12-4 to TRBJ2-2; D gene ambiguous. This CDR3 spans 13 amino acids. V dropped 6 bases and J dropped 6 bases, with 11 bases sitting between them.

This clonotype was counted many times. The chain recombines TRBV6-2 or TRBV6-3 with TRBJ2-3; TRBD2 matches at 10 bases. V shed 0 bases, J shed 4 bases, and the junction held 10 bases outside the gene matches. Germline assignment: CDR1 MNHEY and CDR2 SVGEGT. This CDR3 region has 18 residues. The CDR3 spells CASSYSYEREGQADTQYF. Written as DNA, the CDR3 is TGTGCCAGCAGTTACTCGTACGAGCGGGAGGGCCAAGCAGATACGCAGTATTTT.

This clonotype was recorded many times. The V gene is TRBV20-1, the J gene TRBJ2-7; 8 bases line up with TRBD2. Trimming at V came to 4 bases and at J to 3 bases, leaving 14 bases not matched to a gene. CDR3 length: 16 amino acids. Germline CDR1 and CDR2: DFQATT and SNEGSKA (reference sequence). This CDR3 is CSAIPSGLGKLYEQYF. CDR3 sequence (DNA): TGCAGTGCTATCCCTAGCGGGTTAGGCAAGCTCTACGAGCAGTACTTC.

The V gene is TRBV11-2, the J gene TRBJ1-1; D remains ambiguous. The V gene lost 2 bases and the J gene lost 1 base, with 17 bases spanning the gap. Germline V gives CDR1 SGHAT, CDR2 FQNNGV. The CDR3 sequence is 17 residues long. Here the CDR3 reads CASSLLSPAHQNTEAFF. CDR3 nucleotides: TGTGCCAGCAGCTTATTATCCCCGGCACACCAGAACACTGAAGCTTTCTTT.

This clonotype came up many times. This chain uses TRBV29-1 with TRBJ2-5, with a possible D match to TRBD2 (6 bases). The V end was cut by 2 bases, the J end by 5 bases, with 12 bases between. The CDR3 sequence is 13 residues long. Germline V gene sequence: CDR1 SQVTM, CDR2 ANQGSEA. CDR3 DNA sequence: TGCAGCGTTGAACAGGGACGGGGGGAGACCCAGTACTTC. It is translated as CSVEQGRGETQYF.